These 23 T cell receptor beta chains were sequenced from one sample in a study of control samples from healthy donors and cancer patients. TCRdb keeps only in-frame clones here, not all; method: immunoSEQ multiplex PCR. Here the sample spans about 160,000 clones, about 90% being singletons. Sequencing was done on a sample of blood. The source is a man younger than 45 in good health.

The V and J genes are TRBV10-3 and TRBJ1-6, with D possibly being TRBD1 (5 bases). This CDR3 is built from 13 residues. V was pared by 7 bases and J by 9 bases, with 13 bases between. Germline assignment: CDR1 ENHRY and CDR2 SYGVKD. CDR3 sequence (DNA): TGTGCCATCACCGGGACCGAGACTTCACCCCTCCACTTT. It encodes CAITGTETSPLHF.

Written as DNA, the CDR3 is TGTGCCAGCAGAGGGTTGTCTGGAAACACCATATATTTT. Translating gives CASRGLSGNTIYF. V usage is TRBV7-6 and J usage is TRBJ1-3; D is unresolved. This CDR3 is built from 13 residues. V gave up 6 bases and J gave up 1 base, with 7 bases separating them. Germline CDR1 and CDR2: SGHVS and FNYEAQ.

The chain links TRBV11-1 to TRBJ2-2; 9 bases agree with TRBD1. CDR3 length equals 15 residues. The V gene end was trimmed by 5 bases and the J gene end by 6 bases; junction bases not matched to a gene: 7. Germline V gives CDR1 SGHAT, CDR2 FQDESV (reference sequence). The DNA of the CDR3 is TGTGCCAGCAGCCCCGGGGACAGGGACGCCGGGGAGCTGTTTTTT. It encodes CASSPGDRDAGELFF.

In this sample, this clone turned up a few times. CDR3 residues: CASSLAGIGTGQYEQYF. CDR3 nucleotides: TGTGCCAGCAGCTTAGCGGGAATTGGGACAGGACAATACGAGCAGTACTTC. The rearrangement joins TRBV7-6 to TRBJ2-7, with 8 bases aligning to TRBD1. The CDR3 sequence is 17 residues long. V lost 0 bases, J lost 4 bases, and 11 bases stayed unmatched. The germline gives CDR1 SGHVS, CDR2 FNYEAQ.

This clone was detected only a few times. The CDR3 sequence: CASSSGRSNEKLFF. CDR3 nucleotides: TGTGCCAGCAGCTCGGGACGGAGTAATGAAAAACTGTTTTTT. The V gene is TRBV7-8, the J gene TRBJ1-4; TRBD1 might be the D (5 bases). The V gene's germline CDR1 is SGHVS and CDR2 FQNEAQ. CDR3 length: 14 amino acids. The V end lost 4 bases, the J end lost 4 bases, and 10 bases lay between the germline ends. The full variable domain, with the rest looked up from reference TRBV7-8 and TRBJ1-4, is GAGVSQSPRYKVAKRGQDVALRCDPISGHVSLFWYQQALGQGPEFLTYFQNEAQLDKSGLPSDRFFAERPEGSVSTLKIQRTQQEDSAVYLCASSSGRSNEKLFFGSGTQLSVL.

The chain joins TRBV4-2 to TRBJ2-7; perhaps TRBD1 as D (5 bases). The germline V and J ends were trimmed by 0 bases and 5 bases, with 11 bases remaining between them. The CDR3 runs 14 residues. CDR1 is LGHNA and CDR2 is YNFKEQ in the germline V gene. Here the CDR3 DNA reads TGTGCCAGCAGCCAAGAGGTGACAGAGAACGAGCAGTACTTC. The encoded protein is CASSQEVTENEQYF.

The V call is TRBV28, the J call TRBJ1-6, with D perhaps matching TRBD1 (6 bases). CDR3 length: 14 residues. Germline lookup yields CDR1 MDHEN and CDR2 SYDVKM. The V end was cut by 7 bases, the J end by 9 bases, with 16 bases between. The CDR3 coding sequence is TGTGCCAGCACGCGAGGGGGGCGAGGTTCACCCCTCCACTTT. This sequence encodes CASTRGGRGSPLHF.

CDR3 sequence: CASSTDRVKGTEAFF. The CDR3 nucleotides read TGCGCCAGCAGCACCGACAGGGTTAAGGGCACTGAAGCTTTCTTT. The chain has TRBV5-1 and TRBJ1-1; TRBD1 agrees at 7 bases. This CDR3 spans 15 amino acids. V shed 4 bases and J 4 bases; nucleotides not matched to a gene: 10. Germline values: CDR1 SGHRS, CDR2 YFSETQ. Complete variable domain (other parts from reference TRBV5-1 and TRBJ1-1): KAGVTQTPRYLIKTRGQQVTLSCSPISGHRSVSWYQQTPGQGLQFLFEYFSETQRNKGNFPGRFSGRQFSNSRSEMNVSTLELGDSALYLCASSTDRVKGTEAFFGQGTRLTVV.

The V gene is TRBV27, the J gene TRBJ2-7; D is ambiguous. The CDR3 is made up of 14 amino acids. Germline V lookup: CDR1 MNHEY, CDR2 SMNVEV (reference sequence). V lost 7 bases and J lost 1, with 14 bases in between. The CDR3 DNA is TGTGCCAGCAAAAGTTGGCGAACGTCCTACGAGCAGTACTTC. Its translation is CASKSWRTSYEQYF.

The V call is TRBV6-5, the J call TRBJ1-4; no clear D gene. The germline V gene has CDR1 MNHEY and CDR2 SVGAGI. V shed 6 bases and J shed 0 bases, with 8 bases lying between them. CDR3 size: 14 residues. The DNA of the CDR3 is TGTGCCAGCAGGTATACCGCAACTAATGAAAAACTGTTTTTT. It yields the protein CASRYTATNEKLFF.

The gene calls are TRBV5-4 and TRBJ2-2; D not certain. Germline CDR1 SGHNT, CDR2 YYREEE (reference sequence). This CDR3 is 14 amino acids long. V was shortened by 9 bases and J by 6 bases, with 18 bases between the two germline ends. The CDR3 DNA reads as TGTGCCACCACGTCTGCCCGGAGACCCGGGGAGCTGTTTTTT. Protein: CATTSARRPGELFF.

The CDR3 region is CASSLRSGTNSYEQYF. The CDR3 nucleotides read TGTGCCAGCAGCTTACGGTCCGGGACGAACTCCTACGAGCAGTACTTC. The rearrangement uses TRBV7-8 and TRBJ2-7; the D call may be TRBD1 or TRBD2 (5 bases each). The CDR3 totals 16 residues. Germline CDR1 is SGHVS and CDR2 is FQNEAQ. Trimming left V 2 bases short and J 0 bases short, with 14 bases between.

There are a few counts of this clone. The chain carries TRBV14 and TRBJ2-2; the match to TRBD1 covers 7 bases. V shed 6 bases and J 3 bases; nucleotides not matched to a gene: 7. The germline gives CDR1 SGHDN, CDR2 FVKESK. The CDR3 is 15 residues long. In nucleotides, the CDR3 is TGTGCCAGCAGACGACAGGGATCGGACACCGGGGAGCTGTTTTTT. Amino acid sequence: CASRRQGSDTGELFF.

The rearrangement joins TRBV6-6 to TRBJ2-2; 9 bases align to TRBD1. Germline CDR1 reads MNHNY; CDR2 reads SVGAGI (reference sequence). J was trimmed by 2 bases and V by 5 bases; bases with no gene match: 6. This CDR3 contains 16 residues. CDR3 sequence (DNA): TGTGCCAGCAGTCTTAACAGGGGGCGAAACACCGGGGAGCTGTTTTTT. Its protein product is CASSLNRGRNTGELFF.

The rearrangement joins TRBV18 to TRBJ1-6; 7 nucleotides agree with TRBD1. Trimming at V came to 3 bases and at J to 10 bases, leaving 9 bases not matched to a gene. Germline V lookup: CDR1 KGHSH, CDR2 LQKENI. The CDR3 totals 15 residues. CDR3: CASSPKDRDASPLHF. In DNA, the CDR3 is TGTGCCAGCTCACCGAAAGACAGGGATGCGTCACCCCTCCACTTT.

V and J are TRBV6-4 and TRBJ1-1; TRBD1 matches at 8 bases. The CDR3 consists of 13 residues. CDR1 and CDR2 (germline): MRHNA, SNTAGT. The CDR3 region has the DNA TGTGCGACCAGGGGGCCTGGACTCACTGAAGCTTTCTTT. It is translated as CATRGPGLTEAFF.

The rearrangement joins TRBV2 to TRBJ1-4; D is possibly TRBD1 (5 bases). The CDR3 is 15 amino acids. Trimming shortened V by 4 bases and J by 8 bases, and 17 bases separated the two germline ends. Germline CDR1 SNHLY, CDR2 FYNNEI. In DNA, the CDR3 is TGTGCCAGCAGTGGCTTGGGGCAGGGCGGGGAAAAACTGTTTTTT. Protein product: CASSGLGQGGEKLFF.

The CDR3 region is CASNGQGPPNYGYTF. The CDR3 DNA reads as TGTGCCAGTAACGGACAGGGGCCTCCTAACTATGGCTACACCTTC. This chain joins TRBV19 and TRBJ1-2; TRBD1 aligns across 9 bases. This CDR3 has 15 residues. Trimming removed 7 bases from V and 0 bases from J; junction bases left unmatched: 6. Germline loops: CDR1 LNHDA, CDR2 SQIVND (reference sequence).

This chain joins TRBV11-1 and TRBJ2-7; 8 positions match TRBD1. Germline CDR1 reads SGHAT; CDR2 reads FQDESV (reference sequence). The CDR3 contains 14 residues. After removal of 5 bases from V and 5 bases from J, the junction contained 8 bases not matched to a gene. The CDR3 loop reads CASSGQGRDDEQYF. In DNA form, the CDR3 reads TGTGCCAGCAGCGGACAGGGTAGAGACGACGAGCAGTACTTC.

The chain uses TRBV28 and TRBJ1-1, with D maybe TRBD1 (5 bases). Per the germline V gene, CDR1 is MDHEN and CDR2 is SYDVKM. V gave up 4 bases and J gave up 0 bases, with 12 bases separating them. The CDR3 consists of 15 residues. This CDR3 reads CASSSQGLMNTEAFF. CDR3 nucleotides: TGTGCCAGCAGTTCGCAGGGACTGATGAACACTGAAGCTTTCTTT.

This rearrangement joins TRBV4-1 to TRBJ2-7, with D unresolved. There are 13 residues in the CDR3. Germline V CDR1 and CDR2: MGHRA, YSYEKL. Trimming removed 1 base from V and 3 bases from J, with 7 bases in between. Here the CDR3 reads CASSQVTYYEQYF. The CDR3 DNA follows: TGCGCCAGCAGCCAAGTGACCTACTACGAGCAGTACTTC.

This chain joins TRBV4-2 and TRBJ1-5, with D unclear. Trimming left V 0 bases short and J 6 bases short, with 6 bases between. CDR1 and CDR2 from the germline V gene are LGHNA and YNFKEQ. The CDR3 length is 13 residues. The CDR3 coding sequence is TGTGCCAGCAGCCAAGATACGGGTCAGCCCCAGCATTTT. Residues: CASSQDTGQPQHF.

The genes are TRBV25-1 and TRBJ2-3; 7 bases match TRBD1. Trimming took 5 bases from V and 3 from J; bases not matched to a gene: 5. CDR3 length equals 14 residues. Looked up from germline, CDR1 is MGHDK and CDR2 is SYGVNS. The CDR3: CASSSDRATDTQYF. As DNA, the CDR3 is TGTGCCAGCAGTAGCGACAGGGCAACAGATACGCAGTATTTT.